The 7 T cell receptor beta chains in this list originate from one sample, sequenced in a study of shared clonotypes between healthy human individuals. Using immunoSEQ multiplex PCR, the repertoire was profiled, and TCRdb retains in-frame clones only, with some absent. Among some 2.3 million clones listed, approximately 93% were seen once. Sequencing used naive CD4+ T cells from PBMCs. Subset reported: CD45RA+ positively selected. The receptors come from a man between 18 and 35 years old in good health. Some clones in this sample may be carry-over from other donors' samples.

The chain has TRBV18 and TRBJ2-5; D might be TRBD1 (5 bases). The CDR3 covers 15 residues. CDR1 is KGHSH and CDR2 is LQKENI in the germline V gene. Trimming shortened V by 4 bases and J by 2 bases, and 14 bases separated the two germline ends. The CDR3 here is CASSLLGAGQETQYF. The DNA of the CDR3 is TGTGCCAGCTCACTCCTTGGGGCAGGTCAAGAGACCCAGTACTTC.

The chain uses TRBV11-1 and TRBJ1-2; the match to TRBD1 covers 8 bases. This CDR3 is built from 15 residues. Germline V CDR1 and CDR2: SGHAT, FQDESV (reference sequence). V gave up 6 bases and J gave up 4 bases; unmatched junction bases: 10. The CDR3 DNA reads TGTGCCAGCAGTCCACCCGGGACAGGACGCTATGGCTACACCTTC. Translated: CASSPPGTGRYGYTF.

CDR3 DNA sequence: TGTGCCAGCAGTTTACGAGATGACACTGAAGCTTTCTTT. It is translated as CASSLRDDTEAFF. This chain connects TRBV28 to TRBJ1-1; D gene ambiguous. There are 13 residues in the CDR3. Trimming pared 2 bases from V and 3 bases from J, leaving 7 bases between. Looked up from germline, CDR1 is MDHEN and CDR2 is SYDVKM.

This sequence joins TRBV6-5 and TRBJ2-5, with 8 positions matching TRBD2. Germline V CDR1 and CDR2: MNHEY, SVGAGI. J lost 4 bases, V lost 0 bases, and 7 bases had no gene match. This CDR3 is 16 amino acids long. In DNA form, the CDR3 reads TGTGCCAGCAGTTACTCTACAGCGGGAGTGTTAGAGACCCAGTACTTC. This gives the protein CASSYSTAGVLETQYF.

The DNA of the CDR3 is TGCGCCAGCAGCCCGGGACAGGGGAGCCTGGGCGAGCAGTACTTC. Residues: CASSPGQGSLGEQYF. This chain connects TRBV5-1 to TRBJ2-7, with 10 bases lining up with TRBD1. Germline V gene data show CDR1 as SGHRS and CDR2 as YFSETQ. The CDR3 has 15 residues. The J segment lost 6 bases and the V segment lost 4 bases, leaving 10 bases of the junction unmatched. Complete variable domain (other parts from reference TRBV5-1 and TRBJ2-7): KAGVTQTPRYLIKTRGQQVTLSCSPISGHRSVSWYQQTPGQGLQFLFEYFSETQRNKGNFPGRFSGRQFSNSRSEMNVSTLELGDSALYLCASSPGQGSLGEQYFGPGTRLTVT.

This rearrangement joins TRBV5-1 to TRBJ2-1; 9 bases are a match to TRBD1. The CDR3 is made up of 16 amino acids. The germline CDR1 and CDR2 sequences are SGHRS and YFSETQ. Trimming removed 2 bases from V and 8 bases from J; junction bases left unmatched: 11. CDR3 loop: CASSFSLQGAVDEQFF. The DNA for the CDR3 is TGCGCCAGCAGCTTCAGTTTACAGGGGGCCGTCGATGAGCAGTTCTTC.

V usage is TRBV30 and J usage is TRBJ1-1, with D maybe TRBD1 (5 bases). The CDR3 has 11 residues. CDR1 GTSNPN and CDR2 SVGIG come from the germline V gene (reference sequence). Here the CDR3 reads CARQGGTEAFF. In nucleotides, the CDR3 is TGTGCTCGGCAGGGAGGCACTGAAGCTTTCTTT.